The 17 T cell receptor beta chains listed next were all sequenced from one sample in a study of T cell responses to AZD1222 COVID-19 vaccine. Some clones are missing from TCRdb's copy, which holds only in-frame ones; the method was immunoSEQ multiplex PCR. The data show tens of thousands of clones, approximately 89% seen once. The source material was peripheral blood, sampled on day 0 of MenACWY control vaccination. The source of these receptors is an adult in good health.

The gene calls are TRBV7-2 and TRBJ2-5; D gene uncertain. This CDR3 has 13 amino acids. V was pared by 4 bases and J by 3 bases, with 9 bases between. Per germline, CDR1 SGHTA and CDR2 FQGNSA. The CDR3 sequence: CASSSGPEETQYF. CDR3 nucleotides: TGTGCCAGCAGCTCTGGGCCGGAAGAGACCCAGTACTTC.

V and J are TRBV5-1 and TRBJ2-3, with 8 bases fitting TRBD2. The length of the CDR3 is 18 residues. Germline CDR1 reads SGHRS; CDR2 reads YFSETQ. Trimming took 4 bases from V and 2 from J; bases not matched to a gene: 15. The CDR3 here is CASSVAVTSGANTDTQYF. The DNA for the CDR3 is TGCGCCAGCAGCGTGGCAGTTACTAGCGGAGCTAACACAGATACGCAGTATTTT.

This clone was observed a few times. The rearrangement links TRBV12-1 to TRBJ1-3; the table's D call of TRBD1 was not tested on the DNA. TRBV12-1 is reported as a pseudogene. The CDR3 sequence is 16 residues long. CDR3 DNA sequence: TGTGCCAGCAGCTTTGTGGCAGGGGCTTACGGAAACACCATATATTTT. Translated, it gives CASSFVAGAYGNTIYF.

The CDR3 sequence: CASRSTGTDTQYF. Here the CDR3 DNA reads TGTGCCAGCAGATCGACAGGCACAGATACGCAGTATTTT. The genes are TRBV6-5 and TRBJ2-3; a possible D gene is TRBD1 (5 bases). This CDR3 comprises 13 residues. Germline CDR1 and CDR2: MNHEY and SVGAGI. Trimming removed 6 bases at V and 1 base at J, with 8 bases between.

The chain uses TRBV28 and TRBJ1-1, with D perhaps matching TRBD1 (5 bases). Per the germline V gene, CDR1 is MDHEN and CDR2 is SYDVKM. V dropped 7 bases and J dropped 7 bases, with 13 bases sitting between them. The CDR3 extends over 12 amino acids. Here the CDR3 reads CASNGGRGEAFF. The CDR3 coding sequence is TGTGCCAGCAATGGGGGGAGGGGTGAAGCTTTCTTT.

The chain links TRBV2 to TRBJ1-2, with D possibly TRBD1 on 5 matching bases. Trimming shortened V by 6 bases and J by 9 bases, and 23 bases separated the two germline ends. This CDR3 region has 15 residues. Germline CDR1 is SNHLY and CDR2 is FYNNEI. CDR3 loop: CASRRGLGRSQSYTF. CDR3 in DNA: TGTGCCAGCAGGAGGGGATTGGGAAGGAGTCAAAGCTACACCTTC. Full variable domain (outside the CDR3, taken from reference TRBV2 and TRBJ1-2): EPEVTQTPSHQVTQMGQEVILRCVPISNHLYFYWYRQILGQKVEFLVSFYNNEISEKSEIFDDQFSVERPDGSNFTLKIRSTKLEDSAMYFCASRRGLGRSQSYTFGSGTRLTVV.

V gene TRBV6-5 combines with J gene TRBJ1-6; D remains unclear. Germline CDR1 reads MNHEY; CDR2 reads SVGAGI. Trimming removed 6 bases at V and 7 bases at J, with 7 bases between. The CDR3 extends over 12 amino acids. CDR3 coding DNA: TGTGCCAGCAGCCAGCGGAATTCACCCCTCCACTTT. Its protein product is CASSQRNSPLHF.

This clone was seen repeatedly, ten times or more. V and J are TRBV25-1 and TRBJ2-5, with D perhaps matching TRBD1 or TRBD2 (5 bases each). Trimming cost V 6 bases and J 1 base, with 9 bases left between them. CDR3 length: 13 residues. CDR1 and CDR2 from the germline V gene are MGHDK and SYGVNS. In DNA, the CDR3 is TGTGCCAGCAGGAGGGGCAGCCAAGAGACCCAGTACTTC. This codes for CASRRGSQETQYF.

This clone was observed once. The genes are TRBV3-1 (or the pseudogene TRBV3-2) and TRBJ1-2, with 7 bases that match TRBD1. This CDR3 has 14 amino acids. Germline CDR1 is LGHDT and CDR2 is YNNKEL (reference sequence). Losses at the gene ends were 2 bases for V and 8 bases for J; bases not matched to a gene: 8. Written as DNA, the CDR3 is TGTGCCAGCAGCCAACGACAGGGATCCCACGGCTACACCTTC. Protein sequence: CASSQRQGSHGYTF.

The chain has TRBV9 and TRBJ1-3; 8 bases are a match to TRBD1. The CDR3 length is 16 residues. Germline V gene data show CDR1 as SGDLS and CDR2 as YYNGEE. J lost 4 bases, V lost 3 bases, and 9 bases had no gene match. As DNA, the CDR3 is TGTGCCAGCAGCGAGAGAGGACAGGGTAGGGGAAACACCATATATTTT. Translated: CASSERGQGRGNTIYF.

The table lists this clone with a few counts. The chain employs TRBV6-2 or TRBV6-3 and TRBJ1-5, with 10 bases matching TRBD1. The CDR3 extends over 17 amino acids. V lost 2 bases to trimming and J lost 5 bases; unmatched junction nucleotides: 9. CDR1 is MNHEY and CDR2 is SVGEGT in the germline V gene. CDR3 sequence reads: CASSYPQTGGAYQPQHF. CDR3 coding DNA: TGTGCCAGCAGTTACCCCCAGACAGGGGGCGCGTATCAGCCCCAGCATTTT.

The chain recombines TRBV7-2 with TRBJ2-7, with TRBD2 matching over 12 bases. In germline, CDR1 is SGHTA, CDR2 FQGNSA. V gave up 5 bases and J gave up 7 bases; unmatched junction bases: 12. The CDR3 has 16 amino acids. CDR3 protein: CASSQVRLAGVGEQYF. Here the CDR3 DNA reads TGTGCCAGCAGCCAGGTGCGACTAGCGGGAGTAGGTGAGCAGTACTTC.

The V call is TRBV11-3, the J call TRBJ2-7; D may match TRBD1 or TRBD2 (6 bases each). V was trimmed by 0 bases and J by 0 bases, leaving 9 bases between them. The CDR3 length is 15 residues. Germline CDR1 is SGHNT and CDR2 is YENEEA. The CDR3 DNA sequence: TGTGCCAGCAGCTTAGAAGGGGGGAGCTCCTACGAGCAGTACTTC. Translating gives CASSLEGGSSYEQYF. The entire variable domain, with the rest obtained from reference TRBV11-3 and TRBJ2-7, is as follows: EAGVVQSPRYKIIEKKQPVAFWCNPISGHNTLYWYLQNLGQGPELLIRYENEEAVDDSQLPKDRFSAERLKGVDSTLKIQPAELGDSAVYLCASSLEGGSSYEQYFGPGTRLTVT.

The chain couples TRBV6-4 to TRBJ2-2; TRBD2 matches at 7 bases. The CDR3 covers 17 residues. V lost 0 bases, J lost 5 bases, and 9 bases stayed unmatched. Germline lookup yields CDR1 MRHNA and CDR2 SNTAGT. CDR3 in amino acids: CASSDSMGGPQTGELFF. CDR3 sequence (DNA): TGTGCCAGCAGTGACTCGATGGGAGGGCCTCAAACCGGGGAGCTGTTTTTT.

This CDR3 is CASTLDRPYEQYF. The CDR3 region has the DNA TGTGCCAGCACCCTCGACAGACCCTACGAGCAGTACTTC. The chain has TRBV5-5 and TRBJ2-7; D possibly corresponds to TRBD1 (5 bases). The CDR3 runs to 13 residues. V lost 6 bases and J lost 2, with 12 bases in between. Germline CDR1 is SGHKS and CDR2 is YYEKEE (reference sequence).

The rearrangement uses TRBV5-4 and TRBJ2-1, with D tentatively TRBD1 (5 bases). Germline V gene lookup returns CDR1 SGHNT and CDR2 YYREEE (reference sequence). Trimming removed 0 bases from V and 0 bases from J, with 10 bases in between. CDR3 length: 16 amino acids. The CDR3 DNA is TGTGCCAGCAGCTTGGGGGGCAGGAGCTCCTACAATGAGCAGTTCTTC. Protein: CASSLGGRSSYNEQFF.

This chain uses TRBV18 with TRBJ2-5; maybe TRBD2 (6 bases). The CDR3 runs to 13 residues. The germline V gene has CDR1 KGHSH and CDR2 LQKENI. V was cut by 3 bases and J by 7 bases, with 12 bases left in between. CDR3 loop: CASSPRTIGTQYF. The CDR3 DNA is TGTGCCAGCTCACCGCGGACTATCGGGACCCAGTACTTC.